This T cell receptor beta chain comes out of a study of T cell changes during pregnancy in multiple sclerosis. Germline V gene lookup returns CDR1 LNHDA and CDR2 SQIVND (reference sequence). V lost 2 bases and J 8 bases, leaving 12 bases between the germline ends. The CDR3 has 13 amino acids. Only in-frame clones appear in the TCRdb table, and some are missing; sequencing was by immunoSEQ multiplex PCR. The table records approximately 25,000 clones, more than 75% of them present only once. V is TRBV19 and J is TRBJ1-1; possibly TRBD1 for D (5 bases). This TCR was recovered from a female donor in good health, enrolled as a control in a pregnancy study. The sample here was CD4+ T cells from peripheral blood mononuclear cells, taken in the first trimester of pregnancy. CDR3 in DNA: TGTGCCAGTAGTATAAAACCCAGGGTGGAAGCTTTCTTT. This sequence encodes CASSIKPRVEAFF.